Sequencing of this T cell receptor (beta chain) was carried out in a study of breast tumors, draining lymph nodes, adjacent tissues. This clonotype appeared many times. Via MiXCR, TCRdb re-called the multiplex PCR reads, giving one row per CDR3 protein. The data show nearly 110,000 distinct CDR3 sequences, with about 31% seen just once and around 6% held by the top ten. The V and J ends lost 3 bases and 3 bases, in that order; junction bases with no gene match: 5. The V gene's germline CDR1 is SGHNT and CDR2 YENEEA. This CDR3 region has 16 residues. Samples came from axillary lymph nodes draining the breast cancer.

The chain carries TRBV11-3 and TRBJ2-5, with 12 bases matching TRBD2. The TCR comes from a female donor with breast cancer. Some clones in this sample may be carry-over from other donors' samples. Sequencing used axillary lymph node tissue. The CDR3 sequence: CASSLRTSGTEETQYF. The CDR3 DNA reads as TGTGCCAGCAGCTTGAGGACTAGCGGGACAGAAGAGACCCAGTACTTC.